These 21 T cell receptor beta chains share one sample of origin, sequenced in a study of T cells in Graves' hyperthyroidism and ophthalmopathy. Amplification yielded TCR beta CDR3 regions, with RNA transcripts as the source. Initially, a first-round RT-PCR of the TCR CDR3 employed the HTBI primer set. Via MiXCR, TCRdb re-called the multiplex PCR reads, giving one row per CDR3 protein. In the table there are a few hundred thousand distinct CDR3 sequences, more than 15% of which are singletons. What was sequenced was blood. Receptors originate from a young woman with Graves' hyperthyroidism that later progressed to Graves' ophthalmopathy.

This clonotype was counted a few times. One junction end disagrees with the germline gene, perhaps due to a read error. The chain recombines TRBV2 with TRBJ2-1; D might be TRBD2 (6 bases). This CDR3 is 15 amino acids long. Germline V gene sequence: CDR1 SNHLY, CDR2 FYNNEI. Written as DNA, the CDR3 is TGTACCAGCAGAGGACCACGGCGGGAATACAATGAGCAGTTCTTC. This sequence encodes CTSRGPRREYNEQFF.

This clonotype has at least ten counts. This rearrangement joins TRBV20-1 to TRBJ2-7, with D possibly being TRBD1 (5 bases). The CDR3 is 13 amino acids. Germline V gives CDR1 DFQATT, CDR2 SNEGSKA (reference sequence). The ends were cut back, 0 bases at V and 2 bases at J, with 8 bases in the middle. The CDR3 DNA sequence: TGCAGTGCTAGAGATGACAGCGCCTACGAGCAGTACTTC. This encodes CSARDDSAYEQYF.

In its sample, this clonotype was seen many times. The rearrangement joins TRBV20-1 to TRBJ2-3; 9 bases agree with TRBD2. The CDR3 is 15 amino acids. The germline gives CDR1 DFQATT, CDR2 SNEGSKA (reference sequence). Unmatched junction bases numbered 7, after V lost 2 bases and J lost 4 bases. The CDR3 loop reads CSARRLAGPPDTQYF. For the CDR3, the DNA is TGCAGTGCTAGAAGGCTAGCGGGGCCACCAGATACGCAGTATTTT.

This clonotype was detected many times. This chain links TRBV28 with TRBJ2-1, with D hard to call. The CDR3 spans 15 residues. Germline CDR1 MDHEN, CDR2 SYDVKM. V was clipped by 6 bases and J by 0 bases, with 12 bases between them. The CDR3 DNA reads TGTGCCAGCAGCCAAGGGTTTAGCTCCTACAATGAGCAGTTCTTC. It codes for CASSQGFSSYNEQFF.

This CDR3 is CATRTGDTQYF. The CDR3 DNA follows: TGTGCCACCCGGACAGGGGATACGCAGTATTTT. The gene calls are TRBV19 and TRBJ2-3; 8 bases match TRBD1. With 10 bases clipped from V and 6 bases from J, the junction kept 3 bases outside the gene matches. Germline lookup yields CDR1 LNHDA and CDR2 SQIVND (reference sequence). The CDR3 extends over 11 amino acids.

This clonotype was picked up many times. The genes are TRBV14 and TRBJ2-7, with 13 bases lining up with TRBD2. Trimming cost V 2 bases and J 3 bases; bases outside gene matches: 4. Germline CDR1 is SGHDN and CDR2 is FVKESK. The CDR3 has 16 residues. This CDR3 is CASSQRTSGSVYEQYF. The CDR3 DNA follows: TGTGCCAGCAGCCAAAGGACTAGCGGGAGTGTCTACGAGCAGTACTTC.

This chain connects TRBV5-1 to TRBJ1-1; D is unclear. The CDR3 is made up of 14 amino acids. CDR1 SGHRS and CDR2 YFSETQ come from the germline V gene. V lost 4 bases to trimming and J lost 2 bases, with 12 bases between them. The CDR3 coding sequence is TGCGCCAGCAGCAAGGACTGGGGAAACACTGAAGCTTTCTTT. Protein sequence: CASSKDWGNTEAFF.

This clonotype appeared a few times. This chain uses TRBV4-1 with TRBJ1-3; 8 bases match TRBD1. The CDR3 loop spans 16 amino acids. In germline, CDR1 is MGHRA, CDR2 YSYEKL. V was pared by 4 bases and J by 1 base, with 6 bases of the junction left unmatched. In DNA form, the CDR3 reads TGCGCCAGCAGCCTGCGGACAGGGAAATCTGGAAACACCATATATTTT. It translates to CASSLRTGKSGNTIYF.

The chain recombines TRBV20-1 with TRBJ1-2; tentative D call: TRBD1 (6 bases). Trimming took 1 base from V and 1 from J, leaving 22 bases between them. The CDR3 runs 18 residues. Looked up from germline, CDR1 is DFQATT and CDR2 is SNEGSKA (reference sequence). The CDR3 DNA reads TGCAGTGCTAGAGGGCCCAGGACAGAACGAAACTTTAACTATGGCTACACCTTC. Its translation: CSARGPRTERNFNYGYTF.

Note on this clonotype: This could be a read error, since a much larger clone is one nucleotide away. This chain links TRBV6-5 with TRBJ2-4; TRBD1 might be the D (6 bases). From germline, CDR1 is MNHEY and CDR2 SVGAGI. There are 18 residues in the CDR3. Trimming stripped 1 base from V and 4 bases from J, with 20 bases between. This chain's CDR3 is CASSYYGPPGTQKNIQYF. CDR3 DNA sequence: TGTGCCAGCAGTTACTATGGCCCACCCGGGACACAAAAAAACATTCAGTACTTC.

This clonotype has ten or more counts. This chain uses TRBV6-1 with TRBJ1-1; 7 bases agree with TRBD1. Unmatched junction bases numbered 7, after V lost 6 bases and J lost 3 bases. Germline CDR1 and CDR2: MNHNS and SASEGT. This CDR3 spans 14 amino acids. Here the CDR3 DNA reads TGTGCCAGCAGCCCCGAGGGGGCATACACTGAAGCTTTCTTT. This encodes CASSPEGAYTEAFF.

The chain has TRBV5-1 and TRBJ2-1; no firm D call. CDR1 and CDR2 (germline): SGHRS, YFSETQ. The CDR3 spans 14 residues. V lost 5 bases and J lost 8, with 17 bases in between. The CDR3 protein is CASSSKGLKDEQFF. The DNA for the CDR3 is TGCGCCAGCAGTAGCAAGGGCCTTAAGGATGAGCAGTTCTTC.

This clonotype has at least ten counts. The chain uses TRBV2 and TRBJ2-3; perhaps TRBD1 as D (7 bases). V was shortened by 5 bases and J by 2 bases, with 14 bases between the two germline ends. The germline CDR1 and CDR2 sequences are SNHLY and FYNNEI. The CDR3 is made up of 15 amino acids. The CDR3 loop is CASSSQGRSTDTQYF. CDR3 sequence (DNA): TGTGCCAGCAGTTCACAGGGGAGGTCCACAGATACGCAGTATTTT. Full variable domain (outside the CDR3, taken from reference TRBV2 and TRBJ2-3): EPEVTQTPSHQVTQMGQEVILRCVPISNHLYFYWYRQILGQKVEFLVSFYNNEISEKSEIFDDQFSVERPDGSNFTLKIRSTKLEDSAMYFCASSSQGRSTDTQYFGPGTRLTVL.

The chain uses TRBV19 and TRBJ2-6; either TRBD1 or TRBD2 may supply D (6 bases each). Germline CDR1 LNHDA, CDR2 SQIVND (reference sequence). The CDR3 is 19 residues long. The germline V and J ends were trimmed by 3 bases and 0 bases, with 18 bases remaining between them. CDR3 in amino acids: CASSIPRGGTFSGANVLTF. The CDR3 nucleotides read TGTGCCAGTAGTATCCCCAGGGGAGGTACCTTCTCTGGGGCCAACGTCCTGACTTTC.

In this sample, this clonotype turned up many times. This chain joins TRBV12-3 or TRBV12-4 and TRBJ2-2, with TRBD2 identical over 7 bases. This CDR3 comprises 15 residues. Losses at the gene ends were 0 bases for V and 6 bases for J; bases not matched to a gene: 4. This chain's CDR3 is CASSLAGGPAGELFF. The CDR3 region has the DNA TGTGCCAGCAGTTTAGCGGGAGGGCCCGCCGGGGAGCTGTTTTTT.

In this sample, this clonotype turned up many times. The rearrangement joins TRBV27 to TRBJ2-7; 7 nucleotides agree with TRBD2. CDR1 MNHEY and CDR2 SMNVEV come from the germline V gene (reference sequence). Trimming cost V 5 bases and J 3 bases; bases outside gene matches: 1. This CDR3 has 12 amino acids. As DNA, the CDR3 is TGTGCCAGCAGTGGCGGGAGCTACGAGCAGTACTTC. This sequence encodes CASSGGSYEQYF.

This clonotype was observed a handful of times. The chain uses TRBV20-1 and TRBJ2-1; 9 bases align to TRBD2. The CDR3 sequence is 14 residues long. V was pared by 0 bases and J by 8 bases, with 5 bases of the junction left unmatched. CDR1 is DFQATT, CDR2 SNEGSKA, per germline (reference sequence). The CDR3 loop is CSARDLLAGHEQFF. The CDR3 nucleotides are TGCAGTGCTAGAGATTTACTAGCGGGCCATGAGCAGTTCTTC.

This clonotype showed up many times. The chain couples TRBV5-5 to TRBJ2-7; D possibly corresponds to TRBD1 (5 bases). Per the germline V gene, CDR1 is SGHKS and CDR2 is YYEKEE (reference sequence). The V gene lost 3 bases and the J gene lost 3 bases, with 7 bases spanning the gap. The CDR3 covers 12 residues. CDR3 coding DNA: TGTGCCAGCAGCTCCGGACACTACGAGCAGTACTTC. This gives the protein CASSSGHYEQYF.

This clonotype was counted ten times or more. This chain joins TRBV20-1 and TRBJ2-5; TRBD2 matches at 14 bases. This CDR3 comprises 17 residues. Germline values: CDR1 DFQATT, CDR2 SNEGSKA (reference sequence). The ends lost 2 bases at V and 3 bases at J; junction bases unmatched: 8. CDR3: CSARNPGLAGDKETQYF. CDR3 nucleotides: TGCAGTGCTAGAAACCCGGGACTAGCGGGAGATAAAGAGACCCAGTACTTC.

To note about this clonotype: A read error may be the cause here, since a much bigger clone is one base away. CDR3 in DNA: TGCAGTGCTCCTAGCGGGAGATGGGGACCAGAGTGGACCCAGTTCTTC. Amino acids: CSAPSGRWGPEWTQFF. V gene TRBV20-1 combines with J gene TRBJ2-1; 10 bases fit TRBD2. Germline CDR1 is DFQATT and CDR2 is SNEGSKA (reference sequence). V lost 5 bases and J lost 13; bases outside the gene matches: 20. CDR3 length: 16 amino acids.

This clonotype has just a few counts. The rearrangement links TRBV9 to TRBJ1-5; D perhaps matches TRBD1 (6 bases). The CDR3 runs to 18 residues. Per germline, CDR1 SGDLS and CDR2 YYNGEE. V gave up 3 bases and J gave up 2 bases, with 21 bases separating them. Written as DNA, the CDR3 is TGTGCCAGCAGCGATACGGGGGGGGCAGGTGATCGCAATCAGCCCCAGCATTTT. Translating it yields CASSDTGGAGDRNQPQHF.